What follows is one TCR beta chain and its context. The source of the sample is a study of blood T cell repertoires in COVID-19. Across the whole study: Material from acute and convalescent COVID-19 was sourced from the United States, Italy and Spain. Sources were T cells, B-cell-depleted T cells, or PBMCs; the material itself was cDNA or gDNA.

The authors' processing: The assay estimated nucleated cells by amplifying reference gene primers. TCRdb's table, derived via immunoSEQ multiplex PCR, lists solely in-frame clones and lacks some. V, J and clone size reflect that table, while D and trimming were determined from the DNA. The sample carries around 140,000 clones, roughly 88% recorded once. Trimming pared 1 base from V and 0 bases from J, leaving 11 bases between. Germline lookup yields CDR1 SEHNR and CDR2 FQNEAQ (reference sequence). This CDR3 region has 16 residues. The source is a woman in her sixties with acute or convalescent COVID-19. The chain couples TRBV7-9 to TRBJ2-3, with D unclear. The sample consisted of peripheral blood. DNA for the CDR3: TGTGCCAGCAGCTTAGATCGCAGCGCCAGCACAGATACGCAGTATTTT. This encodes CASSLDRSASTDTQYF.